The text below deals with one T cell receptor beta chain. This sample was included in a study of T cell changes during pregnancy in multiple sclerosis. The CDR3 consists of 14 residues. V lost 6 bases and J lost 7; bases outside the gene matches: 5. Germline V gene lookup returns CDR1 LNHDA and CDR2 SQIVND (reference sequence). Libraries were prepared by immunoSEQ multiplex PCR; TCRdb keeps only in-frame clonotypes and omits some of them. The sample lists about 36,000 clones, about 91% occurring once. This specimen consisted of CD4+ T cells from peripheral blood mononuclear cells, obtained in the third trimester of pregnancy. V and J are TRBV19 and TRBJ1-6; TRBD1 aligns across 8 bases. This clonotype was sampled from a female donor in good health, enrolled as a control in a pregnancy study. CDR3 sequence (DNA): TGTGCCAGTAGACGGGGACAGGAAAATTCACCCCTCCACTTT. Translating gives CASRRGQENSPLHF.